These 10 T cell receptor beta chains were sequenced from one sample in a study of radiotherapy plus CTLA-4 blockade in lung cancer. Data came from immunoSEQ multiplex PCR; TCRdb stores just in-frame clones and leaves some out. Of more than 90,000 clones listed, about 83% are singletons. The sequencing used peripheral blood, collected from a patient treated with radiotherapy plus ipilimumab. The source is a human donor with non-small cell lung cancer who had a partial response to radiotherapy plus ipilimumab.

The chain couples TRBV15 to TRBJ2-7, with 7 bases that match TRBD2. Germline CDR1 LNHNV, CDR2 YYDKDF (reference sequence). Trimming removed 1 base from V and 4 bases from J; junction bases left unmatched: 7. This CDR3 region has 15 residues. The CDR3 reads CATSRGTGEGYEQYF. CDR3 sequence (DNA): TGTGCCACCAGCAGAGGAACGGGGGAGGGGTACGAGCAGTACTTC.

The V call is TRBV4-2, the J call TRBJ2-3, with 13 bases that match TRBD2. CDR1 is LGHNA and CDR2 is YNFKEQ in the germline V gene. The J segment lost 0 bases and the V segment lost 5 bases, leaving 8 bases of the junction unmatched. The CDR3 is made up of 18 amino acids. The chain's CDR3 is CASSETGTSGTSTDTQYF. The CDR3 nucleotides are TGTGCCAGCAGCGAAACCGGGACTAGCGGGACTAGCACAGATACGCAGTATTTT.

This clone was picked up a small number of times. This rearrangement joins TRBV29-1 to TRBJ1-4; no clear D gene. V was cut by 3 bases and J by 5 bases, with 7 bases left in between. The germline gives CDR1 SQVTM, CDR2 ANQGSEA. The CDR3 totals 12 residues. In DNA form, the CDR3 reads TGCAGCGTTGATTCGGGGAATGAAAAACTGTTTTTT. Its protein product is CSVDSGNEKLFF.

This clone has a single count. The chain recombines TRBV7-9 with TRBJ2-1; 10 positions agree with TRBD1. Trimming removed 4 bases from V and 6 bases from J; junction bases left unmatched: 9. Germline V gives CDR1 SEHNR, CDR2 FQNEAQ (reference sequence). The CDR3 consists of 16 residues. CDR3 nucleotides: TGTGCCAGCAGCTCCTGGACAGGGGGAATCGGCAATGAGCAGTTCTTC. The encoded protein is CASSSWTGGIGNEQFF.

The gene calls are TRBV18 and TRBJ2-7, with TRBD1 identical over 12 bases. Germline CDR1 and CDR2: KGHSH and LQKENI. V was pared by 4 bases and J by 3 bases, with 7 bases of the junction left unmatched. The CDR3 spans 16 residues. CDR3 nucleotides: TGTGCCAGCTCACGCGGGACAGGGGGCTTTAACTACGAGCAGTACTTC. Its translation is CASSRGTGGFNYEQYF.

The CDR3 loop is CASSVAGGPATFEQFF. The CDR3 region has the DNA TGTGCCAGCAGCGTAGCTGGCGGGCCCGCTACTTTTGAGCAGTTCTTC. The chain couples TRBV9 to TRBJ2-1; maybe TRBD2 (5 bases). This CDR3 comprises 16 residues. Germline loops: CDR1 SGDLS, CDR2 YYNGEE. Trimming left V 0 bases short and J 9 bases short, with 19 bases between.

The gene calls are TRBV6-1 and TRBJ1-1; possibly TRBD1 for D (5 bases). Germline V gene sequence: CDR1 MNHNS, CDR2 SASEGT. V was shortened by 2 bases and J by 0 bases, with 13 bases between the two germline ends. CDR3 length: 16 amino acids. Here the CDR3 reads CASSETGQPLNTEAFF. The CDR3 DNA is TGTGCCAGCAGTGAAACAGGCCAACCTTTGAACACTGAAGCTTTCTTT.

This clone was seen a few times. This chain joins TRBV28 and TRBJ1-2, with D possibly being TRBD1 (5 bases). The CDR3 is made up of 14 amino acids. Germline assignment: CDR1 MDHEN and CDR2 SYDVKM. V lost 2 bases to trimming and J lost 3 bases, with 10 bases between them. CDR3 amino acids: CASSLVDRYYGYTF. The CDR3, as DNA: TGTGCCAGCAGTTTAGTCGACAGATACTATGGCTACACCTTC.

CDR3 protein: CASSSGTGDNSPLHF. CDR3 bases: TGCGCCAGCAGCTCTGGGACAGGGGATAATTCACCCCTCCACTTT. V usage is TRBV5-1 and J usage is TRBJ1-6, with 10 bases aligning to TRBD1. Germline V gene sequence: CDR1 SGHRS, CDR2 YFSETQ. The ends lost 3 bases at V and 5 bases at J; junction bases unmatched: 2. The CDR3 runs 15 residues.

The chain couples TRBV19 to TRBJ1-1; 9 nucleotides match TRBD1. Unmatched junction bases numbered 7, after V lost 8 bases and J lost 0 bases. Looked up from germline, CDR1 is LNHDA and CDR2 is SQIVND (reference sequence). This CDR3 region has 15 residues. The CDR3 nucleotides read TGTGCCAGTCGACCGACAGGGGGTATGAACACTGAAGCTTTCTTT. Protein sequence: CASRPTGGMNTEAFF.